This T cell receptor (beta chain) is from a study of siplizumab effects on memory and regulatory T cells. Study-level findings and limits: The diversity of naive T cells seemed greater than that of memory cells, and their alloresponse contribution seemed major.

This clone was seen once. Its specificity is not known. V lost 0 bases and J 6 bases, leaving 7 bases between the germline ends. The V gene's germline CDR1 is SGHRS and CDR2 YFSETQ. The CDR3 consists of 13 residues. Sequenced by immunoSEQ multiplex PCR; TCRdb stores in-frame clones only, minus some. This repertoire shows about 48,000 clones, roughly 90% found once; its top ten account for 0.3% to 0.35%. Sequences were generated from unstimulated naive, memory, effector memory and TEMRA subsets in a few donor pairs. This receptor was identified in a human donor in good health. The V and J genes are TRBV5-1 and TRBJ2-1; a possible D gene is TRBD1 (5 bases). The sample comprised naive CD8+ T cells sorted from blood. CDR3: CASSLATGNEQFF. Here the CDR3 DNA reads TGCGCCAGCAGCTTGGCCACAGGCAATGAGCAGTTCTTC.